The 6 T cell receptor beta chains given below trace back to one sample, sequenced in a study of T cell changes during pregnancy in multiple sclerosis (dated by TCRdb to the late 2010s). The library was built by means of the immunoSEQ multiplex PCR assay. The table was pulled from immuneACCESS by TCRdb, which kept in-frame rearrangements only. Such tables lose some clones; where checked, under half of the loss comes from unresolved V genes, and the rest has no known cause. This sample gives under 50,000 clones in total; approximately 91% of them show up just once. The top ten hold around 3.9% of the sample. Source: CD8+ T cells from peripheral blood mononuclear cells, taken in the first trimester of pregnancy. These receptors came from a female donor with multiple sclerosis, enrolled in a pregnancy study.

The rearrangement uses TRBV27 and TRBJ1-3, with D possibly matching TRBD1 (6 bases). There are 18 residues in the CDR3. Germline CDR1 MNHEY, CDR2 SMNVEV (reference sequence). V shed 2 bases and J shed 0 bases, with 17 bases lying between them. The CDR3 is CASSLLPGAGHSGNTIYF. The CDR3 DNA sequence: TGTGCCAGCAGTTTACTTCCAGGGGCCGGACACTCTGGAAACACCATATATTTT.

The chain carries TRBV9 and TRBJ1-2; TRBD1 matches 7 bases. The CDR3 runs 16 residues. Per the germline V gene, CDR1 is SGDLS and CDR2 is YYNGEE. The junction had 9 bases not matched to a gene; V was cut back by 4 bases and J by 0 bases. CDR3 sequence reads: CASSIGRDSPNYGYTF. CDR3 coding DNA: TGTGCCAGCAGCATAGGACGGGACAGCCCTAACTATGGCTACACCTTC.

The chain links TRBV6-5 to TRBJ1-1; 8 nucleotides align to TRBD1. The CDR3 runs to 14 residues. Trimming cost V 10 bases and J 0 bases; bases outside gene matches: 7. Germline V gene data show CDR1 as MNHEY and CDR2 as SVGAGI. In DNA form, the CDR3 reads TGTGCCACGACAGGGGTTGACATGAACACTGAAGCTTTCTTT. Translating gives CATTGVDMNTEAFF.

The chain's CDR3 is CASNFPGPLNTEAFF. CDR3 sequence (DNA): TGTGCCAGCAATTTCCCAGGGCCCCTAAACACTGAAGCTTTCTTT. The chain links TRBV6-6 to TRBJ1-1; TRBD1 is a possible D gene (5 bases). Germline V gene sequence: CDR1 MNHNY, CDR2 SVGAGI (reference sequence). Trimming left V 7 bases short and J 2 bases short, with 17 bases between. The CDR3 sequence is 15 residues long.

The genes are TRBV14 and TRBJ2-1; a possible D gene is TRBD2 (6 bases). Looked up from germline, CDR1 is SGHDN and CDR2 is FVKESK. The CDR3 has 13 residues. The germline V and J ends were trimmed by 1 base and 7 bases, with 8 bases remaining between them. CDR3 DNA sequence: TGTGCCAGCAGCCAAGGGGGGGTAAATGAGCAGTTCTTC. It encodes CASSQGGVNEQFF.

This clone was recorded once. For the CDR3, the DNA is TGTGCCAGCAGCTCCAGGGACTCCGGGCGACCAGATACGCAGTATTTT. This sequence encodes CASSSRDSGRPDTQYF. This chain connects TRBV9 to TRBJ2-3, with a weak D call TRBD2 (6 bases). This CDR3 has 16 residues. Trimming stripped 4 bases from V and 4 bases from J, with 19 bases between. The V gene's germline CDR1 is SGDLS and CDR2 YYNGEE.